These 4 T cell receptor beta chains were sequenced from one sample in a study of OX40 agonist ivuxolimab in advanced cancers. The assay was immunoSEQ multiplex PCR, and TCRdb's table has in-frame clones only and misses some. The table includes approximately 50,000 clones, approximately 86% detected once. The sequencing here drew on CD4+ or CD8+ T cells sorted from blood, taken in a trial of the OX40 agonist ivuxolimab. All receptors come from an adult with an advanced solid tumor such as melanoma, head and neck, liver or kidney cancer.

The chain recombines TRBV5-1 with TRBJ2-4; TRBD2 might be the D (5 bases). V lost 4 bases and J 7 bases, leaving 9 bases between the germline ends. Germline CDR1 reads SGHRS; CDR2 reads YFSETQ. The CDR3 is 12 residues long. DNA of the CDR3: TGCGCCAGCAGCGCCGGCGGGAACATTCAGTACTTC. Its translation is CASSAGGNIQYF.

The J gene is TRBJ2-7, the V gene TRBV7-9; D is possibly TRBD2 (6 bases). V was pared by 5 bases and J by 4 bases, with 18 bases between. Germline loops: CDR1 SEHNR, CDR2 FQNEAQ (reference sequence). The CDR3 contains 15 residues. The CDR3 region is CASSRETFAGYEQYF. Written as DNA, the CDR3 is TGTGCCAGCAGCCGAGAAACCTTCGCGGGATACGAGCAGTACTTC.

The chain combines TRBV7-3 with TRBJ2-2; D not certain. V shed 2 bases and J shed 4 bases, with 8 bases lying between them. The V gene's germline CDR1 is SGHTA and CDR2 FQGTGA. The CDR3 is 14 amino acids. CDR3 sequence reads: CASSLPSPTGELFF. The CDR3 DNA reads TGTGCCAGCAGCTTACCCAGTCCCACCGGGGAGCTGTTTTTT.

For the CDR3, the DNA is TGTGCCAGCAGCTCGACCCTATGGAGCGGCCAGAACACAGATACGCAGTATTTT. Residues: CASSSTLWSGQNTDTQYF. V usage is TRBV7-8 and J usage is TRBJ2-3; tentatively, D is TRBD2 (5 bases). This CDR3 has 18 amino acids. CDR1 and CDR2 from the germline V gene are SGHVS and FQNEAQ. V lost 4 bases and J 2 bases, leaving 22 bases between the germline ends.